Here is one T cell receptor beta chain with its context. Antigen unknown. The sample originates from a study of early T cells in non-severe SARS-CoV-2 infection. Study-wide results and caveats: Private and CD4 specificities were missed by VDJdb matching, skewed to anti-spike CD8.

TCRdb called the 5' RACE reads again in MiXCR, with one record for every CDR3 protein. The data hold about 97,000 distinct CDR3 sequences, with around 13% observed a single time. The V end was cut by 5 bases, the J end by 11 bases, with 10 bases between. The CDR3 loop spans 12 amino acids. Germline V CDR1 and CDR2: SEHNR, FQNEAQ (reference sequence). The chain uses TRBV7-9 and TRBJ1-6; no reliable D call. The clonotype was recovered from an adult who was a healthcare worker with PCR-confirmed SARS-CoV-2 infection or an uninfected control (not recorded which). Sample: whole blood. CDR3 DNA sequence: TGTGCCAGCAGCGCCCGCGGGGCACCCCTCCACTTT. Translated, it gives CASSARGAPLHF.